These 22 T cell receptor beta chains originate from one sample sequenced in a study of vaccination effects on CD4 cells after COVID-19. The antigens these receptors bind are not known. Researchers isolated CD4+ T cells once 9 to 11 days of culture had elapsed. TCRdb's table, derived via immunoSEQ multiplex PCR, lists solely in-frame clones and lacks some. Among 45,000 to 60,000 clones listed, 60% to 85% were seen once. The sample consisted of CD4+ T cells from PBMCs cultured without peptide, taken before COVID-19 vaccination. The receptors here all came from a human donor who received a COVID-19 vaccine.

The count of this clone is one. The genes are TRBV5-5 and TRBJ2-1, with 10 bases fitting TRBD1. Germline V gene sequence: CDR1 SGHKS, CDR2 YYEKEE (reference sequence). The V gene end was trimmed by 2 bases and the J gene end by 3 bases; junction bases not matched to a gene: 5. The CDR3 totals 16 residues. The CDR3 DNA reads TGTGCCAGCAGCTTCCCCGGGGACAGGGGCTACAATGAGCAGTTCTTC. Encoded protein: CASSFPGDRGYNEQFF.

The chain carries TRBV7-3 and TRBJ2-1, with 13 nucleotides matching TRBD2. Germline V gene sequence: CDR1 SGHTA, CDR2 FQGTGA. Trimming took 2 bases from V and 7 from J; bases not matched to a gene: 14. This CDR3 has 19 amino acids. The CDR3 loop reads CASSLRHSTSGGKGNEQFF. The DNA of the CDR3 is TGTGCCAGCAGCTTACGCCATTCGACTAGCGGGGGGAAGGGGAATGAGCAGTTCTTC.

V is TRBV7-9 and J is TRBJ1-1, with 9 positions matching TRBD1. V gave up 5 bases and J gave up 6 bases; unmatched junction bases: 10. Per the germline V gene, CDR1 is SEHNR and CDR2 is FQNEAQ (reference sequence). The CDR3 consists of 15 residues. The CDR3 reads CASSMNRGRVSEAFF. The CDR3 DNA reads as TGTGCCAGCAGCATGAACAGGGGGCGAGTCTCTGAAGCTTTCTTT.

This clone came up once. The chain joins TRBV24-1 to TRBJ1-1; no firm D call. This CDR3 is built from 14 residues. From germline, CDR1 is KGHDR and CDR2 SFDVKD. Trimming took off 5 bases at V and 1 base at J, with 10 bases between the two ends. CDR3 in DNA: TGTGCCACCAGTGTTTCGGGGTCGAACACTGAAGCTTTCTTT. Translating it yields CATSVSGSNTEAFF.

The J gene is TRBJ2-1, the V gene TRBV24-1, with TRBD1 matching over 7 bases. V gave up 2 bases and J gave up 2 bases; unmatched junction bases: 5. Per germline, CDR1 KGHDR and CDR2 SFDVKD. This CDR3 has 16 residues. This CDR3 reads CATSDYNRGPYNEQFF. The CDR3, as DNA: TGTGCCACCAGTGATTATAACAGGGGACCCTACAATGAGCAGTTCTTC.

The CDR3 loop reads CASSLASGNGYTF. The DNA of the CDR3 is TGTGCCAGCAGCCTAGCCTCCGGCAATGGCTACACCTTC. The rearrangement links TRBV3-1 (or the pseudogene TRBV3-2) to TRBJ1-2; unclear D gene. The germline V gene has CDR1 LGHDT and CDR2 YNNKEL (reference sequence). CDR3 length: 13 residues. Trimming stripped 4 bases from V and 6 bases from J, with 12 bases between.

The chain couples TRBV28 to TRBJ2-2, with D perhaps assigned TRBD1 or TRBD2 (6 bases each). The CDR3 spans 14 residues. V lost 7 bases to trimming and J lost 1 base, with 10 bases between them. Germline CDR1 is MDHEN and CDR2 is SYDVKM. The CDR3 coding sequence is TGTGCCAGCAAGGGGGGACAGAACACCGGGGAGCTGTTTTTT. It translates to CASKGGQNTGELFF.

V and J are TRBV18 and TRBJ1-1, with a possible D match to TRBD1 (6 bases). The CDR3 length is 14 residues. Germline loops: CDR1 KGHSH, CDR2 LQKENI. The ends were cut back, 4 bases at V and 0 bases at J, with 9 bases in the middle. CDR3 sequence (DNA): TGTGCCAGCTCACTTGGACAGATGAACACTGAAGCTTTCTTT. Residues: CASSLGQMNTEAFF.

The rearrangement links TRBV5-1 to TRBJ1-1; D uncertain. The CDR3 is 15 amino acids. Trimming removed 0 bases from V and 1 base from J, with 10 bases in between. Germline values: CDR1 SGHRS, CDR2 YFSETQ. CDR3 nucleotides: TGCGCCAGCAGCTTGGGACCGTTAGGGAACACTGAAGCTTTCTTT. Translated: CASSLGPLGNTEAFF. The variable domain in full, completed from reference TRBV5-1 and TRBJ1-1, reads KAGVTQTPRYLIKTRGQQVTLSCSPISGHRSVSWYQQTPGQGLQFLFEYFSETQRNKGNFPGRFSGRQFSNSRSEMNVSTLELGDSALYLCASSLGPLGNTEAFFGQGTRLTVV.

This chain links TRBV2 with TRBJ1-3; a possible D gene is TRBD1 (5 bases). Germline V gives CDR1 SNHLY, CDR2 FYNNEI. V was pared by 8 bases and J by 4 bases, with 9 bases between. The CDR3 runs 12 residues. The chain's CDR3 is CASQRTGNTIYF. The CDR3 nucleotides are TGTGCCAGCCAACGGACAGGAAACACCATATATTTT.

The V and J genes are TRBV11-2 and TRBJ1-5; 7 positions agree with TRBD1. The trim removed 5 bases at V and 3 bases at J, leaving 7 bases unmatched. CDR1 SGHAT and CDR2 FQNNGV come from the germline V gene. The CDR3 sequence is 15 residues long. CDR3 residues: CASSERTGVNQPQHF. In nucleotides, the CDR3 is TGTGCCAGCAGCGAGAGGACAGGCGTCAATCAGCCCCAGCATTTT.

This chain connects TRBV7-2 to TRBJ1-5; D gene uncertain. The CDR3 has 15 residues. Germline V gene data show CDR1 as SGHTA and CDR2 as FQGNSA. V was clipped by 4 bases and J by 5 bases, with 15 bases between them. In DNA, the CDR3 is TGTGCCAGCAGCTCGTCGGGCCTGCGGCATCAGCCCCAGCATTTT. Translating it yields CASSSSGLRHQPQHF.

The chain has TRBV5-1 and TRBJ1-5, with a weak D call TRBD1 (5 bases). Germline CDR1 reads SGHRS; CDR2 reads YFSETQ. This CDR3 is 13 amino acids long. V lost 3 bases and J 8 bases, leaving 12 bases between the germline ends. Here the CDR3 reads CASSSQGPEPQHF. In DNA, the CDR3 is TGCGCCAGCAGCTCGCAGGGACCCGAGCCCCAGCATTTT.

This clone showed up just once. This rearrangement joins TRBV7-9 to TRBJ1-1; 10 nucleotides line up with TRBD1. The CDR3 is made up of 15 amino acids. J was trimmed by 5 bases and V by 3 bases; bases with no gene match: 6. Germline V gene lookup returns CDR1 SEHNR and CDR2 FQNEAQ (reference sequence). The CDR3 DNA is TGTGCCAGCAGCTTGTTAGGACAGGGGGAGACTGAAGCTTTCTTT. Translation: CASSLLGQGETEAFF.

In its sample, this clone was seen once. V is TRBV3-1 (or the pseudogene TRBV3-2) and J is TRBJ1-1; 7 nucleotides line up with TRBD1. This CDR3 contains 15 residues. Trimming cost V 2 bases and J 2 bases; bases outside gene matches: 5. Germline lookup yields CDR1 LGHDT and CDR2 YNNKEL (reference sequence). This CDR3 is CASSQTGTVNTEAFF. CDR3 sequence (DNA): TGTGCCAGCAGCCAAACCGGGACAGTTAACACTGAAGCTTTCTTT.

The chain carries TRBV7-6 and TRBJ2-3; 7 bases align to TRBD1. The V gene's germline CDR1 is SGHVS and CDR2 FNYEAQ. V was clipped by 1 base and J by 0 bases; unmatched bases: 13. The CDR3 contains 19 residues. CDR3: CASSLGPGYRGFSTDTQYF. The CDR3 DNA reads TGTGCCAGCAGCTTAGGCCCCGGTTACAGGGGATTTAGCACAGATACGCAGTATTTT.

Written as DNA, the CDR3 is TGCGCCAGCAGCCAAGAGGTAGCCACCGGCTACACCTTC. Encoded protein: CASSQEVATGYTF. The gene calls are TRBV4-3 and TRBJ1-2; no definite D call. The CDR3 is made up of 13 amino acids. Germline V gene sequence: CDR1 LGHNA, CDR2 YSLEER. V dropped 0 bases and J dropped 8 bases, with 10 bases sitting between them.

The chain carries TRBV6-7 and TRBJ2-2; maybe TRBD2 (6 bases). TRBV6-7 is designated an ORF whose function remains uncertain. The CDR3 sequence is 13 residues long. Trimming stripped 7 bases from V and 6 bases from J, with 12 bases between. CDR3 loop: CASMGGSAGELFF. The DNA of the CDR3 is TGTGCCAGCATGGGGGGTTCGGCCGGGGAGCTGTTTTTT.

The chain uses TRBV7-3 and TRBJ2-3, with 12 nucleotides matching TRBD2. The CDR3 totals 16 residues. CDR1 is SGHTA and CDR2 is FQGTGA in the germline V gene. V lost 1 base and J lost 4; bases outside the gene matches: 3. The CDR3 loop reads CASSLRSSGGADTQYF. The CDR3 DNA is TGTGCCAGCAGCTTAAGGTCTAGCGGGGGGGCAGATACGCAGTATTTT.

The rearrangement uses TRBV7-2 and TRBJ2-4, with D possibly being TRBD2 (6 bases). Germline CDR1 is SGHTA and CDR2 is FQGNSA. The CDR3 loop spans 14 amino acids. With 5 bases removed from V and 0 bases from J, the gap between germline ends came to 8 bases. The CDR3 DNA follows: TGTGCCAGCAGCCGGGGACTAGCCAAAAACATTCAGTACTTC. This codes for CASSRGLAKNIQYF.

The chain recombines TRBV6-5 with TRBJ2-1; D is possibly TRBD1 (6 bases). Trimming pared 7 bases from V and 6 bases from J, leaving 10 bases between. CDR1 is MNHEY, CDR2 SVGAGI, per germline. The CDR3 spans 12 residues. The CDR3 is CASTGARNEQFF. The CDR3 DNA reads as TGTGCCAGCACAGGGGCCCGCAATGAGCAGTTCTTC.

This chain links TRBV5-4 with TRBJ2-5, with 9 positions matching TRBD2. This CDR3 region has 15 residues. After removal of 0 bases from V and 2 bases from J, the junction contained 2 bases not matched to a gene. Germline V lookup: CDR1 SGHNT, CDR2 YYREEE (reference sequence). The CDR3 here is CASSLVSGGQETQYF. For the CDR3, the DNA is TGTGCCAGCAGCTTGGTTAGCGGGGGACAAGAGACCCAGTACTTC.